This T cell receptor (beta chain) stems from a study of T-cell memory formation after mild COVID-19. On the study more broadly: Each donor largely had its own TCR clusters. General study results and limits: Some clones that responded were present in memory (sampled pre-infection), which suggests cross-reactive memory joined. From day 15 to 85, contracting clones were balanced between CD4 and CD8, whereas later expanders leaned toward CD4+. CD4+ contracting clones lay mainly in CM and EM, CD8+ ones in EMRA.

This clonotype was counted a few times. Its antigen remains unknown. MiXCR was run by TCRdb on the 5' RACE reads, yielding one entry per CDR3 protein. This sample has fewer than 700,000 distinct CDR3 sequences, with less than 25% found just once. Germline V CDR1 and CDR2: LNHDA, SQIVND (reference sequence). V shed 4 bases and J shed 0 bases, with 17 bases lying between them. The CDR3 totals 17 residues. The sample taken for sequencing was PBMCs or a T cell subset sorted from them (not recorded which). This chain joins TRBV19 and TRBJ2-3; D might be TRBD1 (5 bases). The sequence was obtained from an adult woman who had mild COVID-19 (a few samples of this study predate the infection). Cell type and time point are not known. This CDR3 is CASSKGFAFTSTDTQYF. CDR3 bases: TGTGCCAGTAGTAAGGGGTTCGCCTTTACAAGCACAGATACGCAGTATTTT.